The 10 T cell receptor beta chains in this list originate from one sample, sequenced in a study of T-cell memory formation after mild COVID-19. TCRdb re-analysed the 5' RACE reads in MiXCR, keeping a single row per CDR3 protein. The sample lists hundreds of thousands of distinct CDR3 sequences, about a sixth occurring once. Source material: PBMCs or a T cell subset sorted from them (not recorded which). These receptors all come from an adult woman who had mild COVID-19 (a few samples of this study predate the infection). Cell type and time point are not known.

The V gene is TRBV12-3 or TRBV12-4, the J gene TRBJ1-2; D unclear. The germline V and J ends were trimmed by 5 bases and 4 bases, with 11 bases remaining between them. The CDR3 sequence is 13 residues long. CDR3 amino acids: CASSPAKLYGYTF. CDR3 sequence (DNA): TGTGCCAGCAGTCCCGCGAAGCTCTATGGCTACACCTTC.

The chain employs TRBV19 and TRBJ2-7; D not resolved. Germline V gene data show CDR1 as LNHDA and CDR2 as SQIVND (reference sequence). The germline V and J ends were trimmed by 0 bases and 8 bases, with 20 bases remaining between them. This CDR3 region has 16 residues. The CDR3 protein is CASSIDPPAGRIQQYF. In nucleotides, the CDR3 is TGTGCCAGTAGTATAGATCCGCCCGCAGGTAGGATTCAGCAGTACTTC.

V gene TRBV6-6 combines with J gene TRBJ2-3, with D uncertain. V lost 9 bases and J lost 5, with 24 bases in between. Per the germline V gene, CDR1 is MNHNY and CDR2 is SVGAGI (reference sequence). CDR3 length equals 16 residues. The CDR3 sequence: CARTTLRLDIRDTQYF. In DNA, the CDR3 is TGTGCCAGAACCACCCTACGGCTGGATATTCGAGATACGCAGTATTTT.

V and J are TRBV20-1 and TRBJ1-6, with D possibly matching TRBD1 (5 bases). With 5 bases removed from V and 7 bases from J, the gap between germline ends came to 12 bases. The CDR3 contains 13 residues. Germline-derived CDR1 and CDR2 are DFQATT and SNEGSKA (reference sequence). This chain's CDR3 is CSALDSTNSPLHF. DNA of the CDR3: TGCAGTGCTTTAGACAGTACCAATTCACCCCTCCACTTT.

This clonotype was detected only a few times. This rearrangement joins TRBV24-1 to TRBJ2-5; TRBD2 matches at 10 bases. Germline V CDR1 and CDR2: KGHDR, SFDVKD. The CDR3 covers 15 residues. V lost 5 bases to trimming and J lost 0 bases; unmatched junction nucleotides: 2. This chain's CDR3 is CATSGTSGYQETQYF. The DNA of the CDR3 is TGTGCCACCAGTGGGACTAGCGGATACCAAGAGACCCAGTACTTC.

The CDR3 region is CASGSRGLNTEAFF. CDR3 nucleotide sequence: TGTGCCAGCGGATCCCGGGGTCTCAACACTGAAGCTTTCTTT. V usage is TRBV12-3 or TRBV12-4 and J usage is TRBJ1-1, with D uncertain. The germline V and J ends were trimmed by 8 bases and 2 bases, with 15 bases remaining between them. The CDR3 is made up of 14 amino acids.

The sample holds a few counts of this clonotype. This chain connects TRBV9 to TRBJ1-6; D is perhaps TRBD1 (6 bases). Germline V gives CDR1 SGDLS, CDR2 YYNGEE. Trimming cost V 4 bases and J 4 bases, with 15 bases left between them. The CDR3 runs to 16 residues. The CDR3 DNA is TGTGCCAGCAGCCCTCGGACAGCCGAATATAATTCACCCCTCCACTTT. Its protein is CASSPRTAEYNSPLHF.

V gene TRBV5-5 combines with J gene TRBJ1-5, with D unclear. This CDR3 spans 15 amino acids. Looked up from germline, CDR1 is SGHKS and CDR2 is YYEKEE (reference sequence). V was clipped by 1 base and J by 5 bases, with 13 bases between them. In DNA, the CDR3 is TGTGCCAGCAGCTTGTCGGTCATGAGAGATCAGCCCCAGCATTTT. Residues: CASSLSVMRDQPQHF.

The sample holds many counts of this clonotype. The rearrangement links TRBV24-1 to TRBJ2-2; D might be TRBD2 (7 bases). From germline, CDR1 is KGHDR and CDR2 SFDVKD. CDR3 length: 17 amino acids. V dropped 1 base and J dropped 2 bases, with 13 bases sitting between them. DNA for the CDR3: TGTGCCACCAGTGATTTCCGGGGGGCGGCTAACACCGGGGAGCTGTTTTTT. Translating gives CATSDFRGAANTGELFF.

This clonotype appeared once. This CDR3 is CASSLGGSGGANYGYTF. The CDR3 region has the DNA TGTGCCAGCAGCTTAGGTGGCTCAGGGGGTGCGAACTATGGCTACACCTTC. The chain has TRBV11-2 and TRBJ1-2; 7 nucleotides line up with TRBD1. J was trimmed by 2 bases and V by 1 base; bases with no gene match: 10. The CDR3 contains 17 residues. Germline CDR1 is SGHAT and CDR2 is FQNNGV.